Ten or more counts support the clone carrying this T cell receptor (beta chain). This entry comes from a study of response to subunit inactivated influenza vaccine. CDR3 length: 12 amino acids. The germline CDR1 and CDR2 sequences are DFQATT and SNEGSKA (reference sequence). V gave up 5 bases and J gave up 2 bases; unmatched junction bases: 2. TCRdb itself ran the RT-PCR reads through MiXCR, one entry per CDR3 protein. Seen here are around 200,000 distinct CDR3 sequences, about a tenth observed once, and the top ten hold roughly 11%. This receptor was identified in a man aged 45-65 years who received an inactivated influenza vaccine. This chain uses TRBV20-1 with TRBJ2-7, with 8 bases identical to TRBD2. This specimen consisted of non-naive T cells sorted from PBMCs, obtained on the day of vaccination. The CDR3: CSASGRAYEQYF. The CDR3 DNA reads as TGCAGTGCTTCCGGGAGGGCCTACGAGCAGTACTTC.